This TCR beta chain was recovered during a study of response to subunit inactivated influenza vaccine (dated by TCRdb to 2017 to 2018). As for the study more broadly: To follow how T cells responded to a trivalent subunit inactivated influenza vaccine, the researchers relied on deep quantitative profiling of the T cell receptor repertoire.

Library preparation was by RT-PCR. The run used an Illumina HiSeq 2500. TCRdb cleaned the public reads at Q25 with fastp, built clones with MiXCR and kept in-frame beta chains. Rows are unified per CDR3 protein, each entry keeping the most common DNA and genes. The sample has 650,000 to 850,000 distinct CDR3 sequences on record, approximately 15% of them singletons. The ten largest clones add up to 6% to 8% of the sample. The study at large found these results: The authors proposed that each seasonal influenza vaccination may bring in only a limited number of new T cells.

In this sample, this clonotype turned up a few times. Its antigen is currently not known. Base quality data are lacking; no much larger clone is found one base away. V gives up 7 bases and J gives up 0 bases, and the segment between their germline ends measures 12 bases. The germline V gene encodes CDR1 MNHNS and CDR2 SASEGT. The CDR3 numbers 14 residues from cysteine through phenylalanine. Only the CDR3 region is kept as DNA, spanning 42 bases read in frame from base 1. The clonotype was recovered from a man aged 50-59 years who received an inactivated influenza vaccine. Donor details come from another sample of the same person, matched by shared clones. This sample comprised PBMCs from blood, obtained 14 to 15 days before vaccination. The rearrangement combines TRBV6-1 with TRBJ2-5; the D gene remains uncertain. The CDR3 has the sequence CASKGPPYQETQYF. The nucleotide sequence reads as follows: TGTGCCAGCAAAGGGCCGCCGTACCAAGAGACCCAGTACTTC.